The TCR beta chain described here comes from a study of T cell responses to AZD1222 COVID-19 vaccine. V dropped 6 bases and J dropped 11 bases, with 14 bases sitting between them. Germline V gene sequence: CDR1 MDHEN, CDR2 SYDVKM. The CDR3 is 13 amino acids. TCRdb's table, derived via immunoSEQ multiplex PCR, lists solely in-frame clones and lacks some. The profile shows over 150,000 clones, 90% of them singletons. The material sequenced was peripheral blood, taken on day 0 of AZD1222 vaccination. This clonotype was sampled from an adult in good health. The genes are TRBV28 and TRBJ1-6; D ambiguous. The CDR3 sequence: CASRNDRTTPLHF. CDR3 sequence (DNA): TGTGCCAGCAGAAATGATAGGACGACACCCCTCCACTTT. The full variable domain, rest sourced from reference TRBV28 and TRBJ1-6, is DVKVTQSSRYLVKRTGEKVFLECVQDMDHENMFWYRQDPGLGLRLIYFSYDVKMKEKGDIPEGYSVSREKKERFSLILESASTNQTSMYLCASRNDRTTPLHFGNGTRLTVT.